This is a list of T cell receptor beta chains from one sample in a study of human T cells and chemical hapten exposure. TCRdb processed the reads anew with MiXCR; each CDR3 protein has one entry. The repertoire holds 95,000 to 150,000 distinct CDR3 sequences, with over 6.5% as singletons. The sequenced sample was whole blood. These receptors came from a human donor in good health. Some clones in this sample may be carry-over from other donors' samples. Each CDR3 is given with its conserved first and last residue. A D gene is named only where the DNA matches it firmly. Clone sizes are given selectively: once, few, many, or a class where the clone is expanded.

J gene,clone size,V gene,D gene,CDR3 protein,CDR3 DNA
TRBJ1-1,many,TRBV6-6,TRBD1,CASSYGTGDTEAFF,TGTGCCAGCAGTTACGGGACAGGGGACACTGAAGCTTTCTTT
TRBJ1-5,many,TRBV20-1,TRBD1,CSARGGTGMVSNQPQHF,TGCAGTGCTAGGGGCGGGACAGGGATGGTTAGCAATCAGCCCCAGCATTTT
TRBJ2-1,NA,TRBV5-6,NA,CASSLRVMSYNEQFF,TGTGCCAGCAGCCTCAGGGTTATGTCCTACAATGAGCAGTTCTTC
TRBJ2-3,few,TRBV5-4,NA,CASSLRGENTDTQYF,TGTGCCAGCAGCTTAAGAGGGGAGAACACAGATACGCAGTATTTT
TRBJ2-6,many,TRBV18,NA,CASSPQLSGANVLTF,TGTGCCAGCTCACCCCAGCTCTCTGGGGCCAACGTCCTGACTTTC
TRBJ2-1,few,TRBV2,TRBD1,CASSGTGYYNEQFF,TGTGCCAGCAGTGGGACAGGGTATTACAATGAGCAGTTCTTC
TRBJ2-1,NA,TRBV19,TRBD2,CASSIGRSSGRNNEQFF,TGTGCCAGTAGTATAGGGAGATCTAGCGGGAGAAACAATGAGCAGTTCTTC
TRBJ2-1,few,TRBV14,TRBD2,CASSPRGGRSSYNEQFF,TGTGCCAGCAGCCCCCGGGGGGGCCGTAGCTCCTACAATGAGCAGTTCTTC
TRBJ2-7,NA,TRBV23-1,NA,CASSLTETGYEQYF,TGCGCCAGCAGTCTTACCGAGACAGGCTACGAGCAGTACTTC
TRBJ2-1,NA,TRBV29-1,NA,CSVGRKLSLDEQFF,TGCAGCGTTGGGAGGAAGCTTTCATTGGATGAGCAGTTCTTC
TRBJ2-7,NA,TRBV25-1,NA,CASSEWGAGAEQYF,TGTGCCAGCAGTGAATGGGGGGCGGGAGCCGAGCAGTACTTC
TRBJ1-6,many,TRBV7-2,NA,CASSPISGRGEHHF,TGTGCCAGCAGCCCCATTTCTGGGCGAGGGGAGCACCACTTT
TRBJ2-5,NA,TRBV27,TRBD1,CASRPDRAHPQETQYF,TGTGCCAGCAGACCGGACAGGGCGCATCCACAAGAGACCCAGTACTTC
TRBJ1-1,NA,TRBV5-1,TRBD1,CASSLGTGLLNTEAFF,TGCGCCAGCAGCTTGGGGACAGGTCTCCTGAACACTGAAGCTTTCTTT
TRBJ2-7,few,TRBV30,NA,CAWSVSAGKQYF,TGTGCCTGGAGTGTGAGTGCGGGCAAGCAGTACTTC
TRBJ1-2,NA,TRBV30,TRBD1,CAWPTGPNGYTF,TGTGCCTGGCCGACAGGGCCGAATGGCTACACCTTC
TRBJ1-1,NA,TRBV18,NA,CASSPWDLNTEAFF,TGTGCCAGCTCACCTTGGGACCTAAACACTGAAGCTTTCTTT
TRBJ2-3,few,TRBV18,TRBD2,CASSTTSGRADTQYF,TGTGCCAGCTCAACGACTAGCGGGAGGGCAGATACGCAGTATTTT
TRBJ1-1,NA,TRBV10-3,NA,CAIRSVATNTEAFF,TGTGCCATCAGGTCGGTGGCAACGAACACTGAAGCTTTCTTT
TRBJ1-5,many,TRBV7-8,NA,CASSPLSRGSQPQHF,TGTGCCAGCAGCCCCCTTAGCAGGGGAAGTCAGCCCCAGCATTTT
TRBJ2-3,NA,TRBV7-2,TRBD2,CASRASGGVTDTQYF,TGTGCCAGCAGGGCTAGCGGGGGGGTCACAGATACGCAGTATTTT
TRBJ1-4,many,TRBV18,TRBD1,CASSPPTAGGTTNEKLFF,TGTGCCAGCTCACCACCGACGGCAGGGGGAACGACTAATGAAAAACTGTTTTTT
TRBJ1-6,NA,TRBV10-3,NA,CAIREGSYNSPLHF,TGTGCCATCCGCGAAGGCTCCTATAATTCACCCCTCCACTTT
TRBJ1-6,few,TRBV7-2,TRBD1,CASSLGGVSGGHF,TGTGCCAGCAGCTTAGGGGGGGTGTCAGGGGGCCACTTT
TRBJ2-3,NA,TRBV29-1,NA,CSVGGIVTDTQYF,TGCAGCGTTGGCGGGATCGTCACAGATACGCAGTATTTT
TRBJ1-1,many,TRBV4-3,TRBD1,CASSQTGTVNTEAFF,TGCGCCAGCAGCCAAACCGGGACAGTGAACACTGAAGCTTTCTTT
TRBJ1-4,NA,TRBV20-1,NA,CSAPSPEDEKLFF,TGCAGTGCTCCCTCCCCCGAGGATGAAAAACTGTTTTTT
TRBJ2-3,NA,TRBV12-3/TRBV12-4,NA,CASSQVGDTQYF,TGTGCCAGCAGTCAGGTGGGAGATACGCAGTATTTT
TRBJ2-3,few,TRBV20-1,TRBD1,CSARGPTGKYTDTQYF,TGCAGTGCTAGAGGCCCGACAGGGAAGTACACAGATACGCAGTATTTT
TRBJ2-7,NA,TRBV10-1,NA,CASSETGTIREQYF,TGCGCCAGCAGCGAGACCGGGACCATCCGCGAGCAGTACTTC
TRBJ1-5,many,TRBV11-2,NA,CASSPGTSINQPQHF,TGTGCCAGCAGCCCTGGGACCTCTATCAATCAGCCCCAGCATTTT
TRBJ2-7,few,TRBV14,NA,CASSQDEGLMEQYF,TGTGCCAGCAGCCAAGATGAGGGCCTTATGGAGCAGTACTTC
TRBJ1-6,few,TRBV5-1,TRBD1,CASSFGRGYNSPLHF,TGCGCCAGCAGCTTTGGCAGGGGGTATAATTCACCCCTCCACTTT
TRBJ2-7,many,TRBV7-2,NA,CASSSLVSTYEQYF,TGTGCCAGCAGCTCTCTCGTCTCGACCTACGAGCAGTACTTC
TRBJ2-3,NA,TRBV11-3,NA,CASSKDPGDTQYF,TGTGCCAGCAGCAAGGATCCTGGGGATACGCAGTATTTT
TRBJ1-1,NA,TRBV6-5,NA,CAAWGLNTEAFF,TGTGCCGCATGGGGGCTGAACACTGAAGCTTTCTTT
TRBJ2-3,few,TRBV7-9,NA,CASSLGDRRADTQYF,TGTGCCAGCAGCTTAGGCGACAGGAGGGCAGATACGCAGTATTTT
TRBJ2-7,few,TRBV7-2,NA,CASSSRWGDYEQYF,TGTGCCAGCAGCTCCCGTTGGGGGGACTACGAGCAGTACTTC
TRBJ2-3,NA,TRBV30,NA,CAWTVGGLTDTQYF,TGTGCCTGGACAGTCGGAGGACTCACAGATACGCAGTATTTT
TRBJ1-6,few,TRBV11-2,NA,CASSPPGPNSPLHF,TGTGCCAGCAGCCCCCCAGGACCTAATTCACCCCTCCACTTT
TRBJ1-1,many,TRBV12-5,NA,CASGYLTGNIEAFF,TGTGCTAGTGGCTACCTGACAGGAAATATTGAAGCTTTCTTT
TRBJ2-7,NA,TRBV20-1,NA,CSAFGPAGNSYEQYF,TGCAGTGCTTTCGGGCCGGCAGGTAACTCCTACGAGCAGTACTTC
TRBJ2-1,few,TRBV20-1,NA,CSARDNWRADYNEQFF,TGCAGTGCTAGAGATAATTGGCGGGCGGACTACAATGAGCAGTTCTTC
TRBJ2-1,NA,TRBV7-2,NA,CASSFDKYNERFF,TGTGCCAGCAGCTTCGACAAATACAATGAGCGGTTCTTC
TRBJ2-1,many,TRBV4-3,NA,CASSQHRVFFPNNEQFF,TGCGCCAGCAGCCAACACAGGGTCTTTTTCCCCAACAATGAGCAGTTCTTC
TRBJ1-6,NA,TRBV27,TRBD1,CASSLMVFRGLNSPLHF,TGTGCCAGCAGTTTAATGGTATTCAGGGGGCTAAATTCACCCCTCCACTTT